The clone carrying this T cell receptor beta chain has a handful of counts. Because the CDR3 is missing its conserved closing phenylalanine or tryptophan, this is likely a read error. The length of the CDR3 is 13 residues. The ends were cut back, 6 bases at V and 8 bases at J, with 16 bases in the middle. This sample stems from a study of patients and donors after allogeneic stem cell transplantation. From the RT-PCR reads, TCRdb called clonotypes with MiXCR, one entry per CDR3 protein. The table has about 410,000 distinct CDR3 sequences, roughly 17% seen once. The gene calls are TRBV12-3 or TRBV12-4 and TRBJ1-2; D gene ambiguous. The specimen was blood, either unsorted or a sorted T cell fraction (not recorded which). The TCR comes from a human donor who was either an allogeneic HSCT recipient or a stem cell or donor lymphocyte infusion donor (not recorded which). It is not recorded whose cells these are; they may come from a transplant donor. CDR3 region: CASSQTFSLGYTS. DNA for the CDR3: TGTGCCAGCAGCCAAACGTTCTCTCTGGGCTACACCTCC.